One and the same sample provided the 15 T cell receptor beta chains below, sequenced in a study of regulatory T cells in long-lasting Graves disease. Time point described: newly diagnosed GD, antithyroid drugs for less than 3 months. Making the TCR library involved RNA that had been extracted from PBMCs. In building TCR beta libraries, iRepertoire HTBI primers were used together with Arm-PCR of CDR3 regions. TCRdb independently ran MiXCR on the multiplex PCR reads; one entry per CDR3 protein. Of about 200,000 distinct CDR3 sequences in the sample, roughly 19% were seen once. This same sample was also part of a study on T cells in Graves' hyperthyroidism and ophthalmopathy.

Sequenced material: peripheral blood mononuclear cells (PBMCs), taken at new diagnosis, from a patient treated with antithyroid drugs. All receptors derive from a woman under 40 with Graves disease.

This clonotype has only one observation. A much larger clone lies one base from this, so it may be a read error. This rearrangement joins TRBV29-1 to TRBJ1-6; tentatively, D is TRBD1 (5 bases). Germline CDR1 SQVTM, CDR2 ANQGSEA. This CDR3 has 13 residues. The CDR3 nucleotides read TGCAGCGTTAAGGCGGGGGTGGGTTCACCCCCCCACTTT. It translates to CSVKAGVGSPPHF.

This clonotype was counted at least ten times. The chain links TRBV18 to TRBJ1-4; D is undetermined. Germline V gene lookup returns CDR1 KGHSH and CDR2 LQKENI. The V end lost 3 bases, the J end lost 5 bases, and 13 bases lay between the germline ends. The CDR3 spans 15 residues. CDR3: CASSPTGNPNEKLFF. CDR3 bases: TGTGCCAGCTCACCTACCGGCAATCCCAATGAAAAACTGTTTTTT.

This clonotype has at least ten counts. The chain has TRBV12-3 or TRBV12-4 and TRBJ2-3; the D is unclear. V gave up 7 bases and J gave up 0 bases, with 5 bases separating them. The CDR3 totals 12 residues. The DNA of the CDR3 is TGTGCCAGCACCCTTAGCACAGATACGCAGTATTTT. Encoded protein: CASTLSTDTQYF.

This clonotype was counted many times. CDR3 loop: CASRPTVSGANVLTF. The CDR3 DNA follows: TGTGCCAGCAGACCTACAGTATCTGGGGCCAACGTCCTGACTTTC. The genes are TRBV12-3 or TRBV12-4 and TRBJ2-6; no clear D. CDR3 length: 15 residues. The V end was cut by 6 bases, the J end by 1 base, with 10 bases between.

The V and J genes are TRBV7-6 and TRBJ2-1; tentatively, D is TRBD2 (7 bases). There are 16 residues in the CDR3. Germline CDR1 and CDR2: SGHVS and FNYEAQ. V gave up 4 bases and J gave up 6 bases, with 19 bases separating them. CDR3 sequence reads: CASSWGEGGRGNEQFF. The CDR3 bases are TGTGCCAGCAGCTGGGGGGAGGGGGGGAGAGGCAATGAGCAGTTCTTC.

About this clonotype: One end of the junction is discordant with germline, which a read error may explain. The V gene is TRBV24-1, the J gene TRBJ1-5; no clear D gene. Per the germline V gene, CDR1 is KGHDR and CDR2 is SFDVKD. This CDR3 is 12 amino acids long. The CDR3 protein is CAASDINQPQHF. The CDR3 coding sequence is TGTGCCGCCAGTGATATCAATCAGCCCCAGCATTTT.

This clonotype was seen at least ten times. This chain connects TRBV11-2 to TRBJ1-5, with D maybe TRBD1 (5 bases). Germline assignment: CDR1 SGHAT and CDR2 FQNNGV. Trimming removed 3 bases from V and 5 bases from J, with 14 bases in between. CDR3 length: 15 residues. In nucleotides, the CDR3 is TGTGCCAGCAGCTTGGCTAGGACACAGGATCAGCCCCAGCATTTT. As protein: CASSLARTQDQPQHF.

This clonotype appeared many times. The chain has TRBV11-2 and TRBJ1-1; D is ambiguous. This CDR3 has 16 amino acids. V lost 1 base and J 1 base, leaving 13 bases between the germline ends. Per germline, CDR1 SGHAT and CDR2 FQNNGV. The chain's CDR3 is CASSLGEWHGNTEAFF. The DNA for the CDR3 is TGTGCCAGCAGCTTAGGAGAGTGGCACGGGAACACTGAAGCTTTCTTT.

This CDR3 is CASSRAQTVNEQFF. The CDR3, as DNA: TGTGCCAGTAGTCGCGCTCAGACTGTGAATGAGCAGTTCTTC. The V and J genes are TRBV19 and TRBJ2-1; no clear D. The CDR3 totals 14 residues. Germline-derived CDR1 and CDR2 are LNHDA and SQIVND (reference sequence). V was trimmed by 5 bases and J by 7 bases, leaving 15 bases between them.

This clonotype was counted at least ten times. The V gene is TRBV12-3 or TRBV12-4, the J gene TRBJ1-1; possibly TRBD1 for D (5 bases). The CDR3 is 15 amino acids. V was cut by 5 bases and J by 3 bases, with 16 bases left in between. CDR3 sequence: CASSPPGPSDTEAFF. DNA for the CDR3: TGTGCCAGCAGTCCCCCAGGGCCTTCGGACACTGAAGCTTTCTTT.

J is TRBJ2-3 and V is TRBV2, with D perhaps being TRBD1 or TRBD2 (5 bases each). The CDR3 has 15 amino acids. Germline V CDR1 and CDR2: SNHLY, FYNNEI. Trimming stripped 6 bases from V and 3 bases from J, with 16 bases between. This CDR3 reads CASSAGTPCTDTQYF. CDR3 DNA sequence: TGTGCCAGCAGCGCCGGGACGCCTTGTACAGATACGCAGTATTTT.

Worth noting for this clonotype: A far larger clone lies a single base away; this is likely a read error. The J gene is TRBJ2-1, the V gene TRBV28, with 7 positions matching TRBD1. The germline CDR1 and CDR2 sequences are MDHEN and SYDVKM. The CDR3 is made up of 14 amino acids. The CDR3 here is CASSGGQVGETQCF. DNA for the CDR3: TGTGCCAGCAGTGGCGGACAGGTTGGGGAGACCCAGTGCTTC.

This clonotype was seen a handful of times. The chain employs TRBV12-3 or TRBV12-4 and TRBJ2-5; maybe TRBD2 (6 bases). V was clipped by 5 bases and J by 7 bases, with 23 bases between them. The CDR3 covers 16 residues. The CDR3 is CASSLGNRGVWGTQYF. Here the CDR3 DNA reads TGTGCCAGCAGTCTAGGGAACCGCGGGGTGTGGGGGACCCAGTACTTC.

In its sample, this clonotype was seen many times. This chain uses TRBV6-2 or TRBV6-3 with TRBJ2-3; TRBD2 agrees at 12 bases. V shed 8 bases and J 0 bases; nucleotides not matched to a gene: 9. Germline lookup yields CDR1 MNHEY and CDR2 SVGEGT. CDR3 size: 17 residues. In DNA, the CDR3 is TGTGCCAGCGTAGCTAGCGGGGGGGCCCCTAGCACAGATACGCAGTATTTT. Encoded protein: CASVASGGAPSTDTQYF.

This clonotype was counted many times. The J gene is TRBJ1-1, the V gene TRBV14; TRBD1 aligns across 9 bases. CDR1 is SGHDN and CDR2 is FVKESK in the germline V gene. The CDR3 runs to 15 residues. The V gene end was trimmed by 4 bases and the J gene end by 1 base; junction bases not matched to a gene: 4. DNA of the CDR3: TGTGCCAGCAGCCGCACGGGACAGGGGAACACTGAAGCTTTCTTT. Its translation: CASSRTGQGNTEAFF.